A selection of T cell receptor beta chains follows, all from one sample in a study of OX40 agonist ivuxolimab in advanced cancers. Assay: immunoSEQ multiplex PCR; the TCRdb copy retains only in-frame clones and omits some. The repertoire holds approximately 82,000 clones, around 84% seen once, with approximately 1.9% in the top ten. The sequencing used CD4+ or CD8+ T cells sorted from blood, collected in a trial of the OX40 agonist ivuxolimab. The source is an adult with an advanced solid tumor such as melanoma, head and neck, liver or kidney cancer. The CDR3 runs from the conserved cysteine through the conserved F or W. The order of the fields is V gene, J gene, clone size, D gene, CDR3 protein, CDR3 DNA. A D gene is named only where the DNA matches it firmly. Size values are once, few and many counts, or a class for expanded clones, and some rows have none.

TRBV30,TRBJ2-1,-,TRBD2,CAGGLAGVEQFF,TGTGCCGGGGGACTAGCGGGAGTTGAGCAGTTCTTC
TRBV19,TRBJ2-2,-,-,CASSTTGDTGELFF,TGTGCCAGTAGTACTACAGGTGACACCGGGGAGCTGTTTTTT
TRBV5-1,TRBJ2-3,-,-,CASSLGEPTDTQYF,TGCGCCAGCAGCTTGGGGGAGCCTACAGATACGCAGTATTTT
TRBV18,TRBJ2-3,few,-,CASSPPSRGSDTQYF,TGTGCCAGCTCACCACCGTCTCGCGGGTCGGATACGCAGTATTTT
TRBV29-1,TRBJ1-2,-,TRBD1,CSVGQGDYGYTF,TGCAGCGTTGGACAGGGCGACTATGGCTACACCTTC
TRBV29-1,TRBJ2-1,-,TRBD2,CSVSSGRASSYNEQFF,TGCAGCGTTTCTAGCGGGAGGGCCAGCTCCTACAATGAGCAGTTCTTC
TRBV18,TRBJ1-2,-,TRBD1,CASSYSPTGPDGYTF,TGTGCCAGCTCATACAGTCCGACAGGGCCGGATGGCTACACCTTC
TRBV6-5,TRBJ2-1,-,-,CASSLGRFGEQFF,TGTGCCAGCAGTTTGGGGCGCTTTGGTGAGCAGTTCTTC
TRBV30,TRBJ2-1,-,TRBD2,CAWRWGTSGRGNEQFF,TGTGCCTGGCGGTGGGGGACTAGCGGGAGAGGCAATGAGCAGTTCTTC
TRBV5-1,TRBJ2-3,-,TRBD2,CASSLIGRSNTYTDTQYF,TGCGCCAGCAGCTTGATCGGGAGGAGCAATACTTACACAGATACGCAGTATTTT
TRBV10-3,TRBJ1-4,-,-,CATSWQGEEKLFF,TGTGCCACATCATGGCAGGGCGAGGAAAAACTGTTTTTT
TRBV5-6,TRBJ2-1,-,-,CASTVGGSSYNEQFF,TGTGCCAGCACCGTGGGAGGCAGCTCCTACAATGAGCAGTTCTTC
TRBV2,TRBJ1-1,few,-,CASGDREAFF,TGTGCCAGCGGAGACAGGGAAGCTTTCTTT
TRBV2,TRBJ1-5,-,-,CASSDRRQLNNQPQHF,TGTGCCAGCAGTGATCGAAGACAGCTGAACAATCAGCCCCAGCATTTT
TRBV6-5,TRBJ2-7,-,TRBD2,CARAGAVYEQYF,TGTGCCAGAGCGGGAGCGGTCTACGAGCAGTACTTC
TRBV21-1,TRBJ2-4,-,-,CASSKVGIRESGNIQYF,TGTGCCAGCAGCAAAGTTGGGATCCGAGAGTCGGGAAACATTCAGTACTTC
TRBV2,TRBJ2-1,-,-,CASTTGTVHNEQFF,TGTGCCAGCACTACGGGGACTGTACACAATGAGCAGTTCTTC
TRBV10-3,TRBJ2-3,once,TRBD2,CATRGTSGASTDTQYF,TGTGCCACCCGGGGAACTAGCGGGGCTAGCACAGATACGCAGTATTTT
TRBV6-5,TRBJ2-4,-,TRBD2,CASRQTGLAENIQYF,TGTGCCAGCAGACAGACCGGACTAGCGGAAAACATTCAGTACTTC
TRBV27,TRBJ2-2,-,TRBD2,CASSSLGTIGGELFF,TGTGCCAGCAGTTCGCTTGGGACTATCGGAGGGGAGCTGTTTTTT
TRBV6-6,TRBJ2-2,-,TRBD1,CASSILQGTGELFF,TGTGCCAGCAGTATCCTACAGGGGACCGGGGAGCTGTTTTTT
TRBV2,TRBJ2-7,-,TRBD2,CASGWTSGRFPNEQYF,TGTGCCAGCGGTTGGACTAGTGGGAGGTTCCCCAACGAGCAGTACTTC
TRBV27,TRBJ2-6,-,-,CASSPSSGANVLTF,TGTGCCAGCAGCCCAAGCTCTGGGGCCAACGTCCTGACTTTC
TRBV18,TRBJ1-4,-,-,CASSRALGEKLFF,TGTGCCAGCTCCAGGGCCCTAGGAGAAAAACTGTTTTTT
TRBV5-1,TRBJ2-7,-,TRBD2,CASSVFGGRIDEQYF,TGCGCCAGCAGCGTATTTGGCGGGAGGATCGACGAGCAGTACTTC